The 11 T cell receptor beta chains given below trace back to one sample, sequenced in a study of blood T cell repertoires in COVID-19. Using immunoSEQ multiplex PCR, the repertoire was profiled, and TCRdb retains in-frame clones only, with some absent. The profile shows about 26,000 clones, 92% of them singletons. Sequencing was carried out using peripheral blood. The receptors here all came from a human donor in a cohort sampled during active COVID-19.

V usage is TRBV3-1 (or the pseudogene TRBV3-2) and J usage is TRBJ2-4; D possibly corresponds to TRBD2 (6 bases). There are 16 residues in the CDR3. The V end was cut by 1 base, the J end by 1 base, with 11 bases between. Germline lookup yields CDR1 LGHDT and CDR2 YNNKEL (reference sequence). In DNA form, the CDR3 reads TGTGCCAGCAGCCAAGGACGGGGGTTGGCCAAAAACATTCAGTACTTC. Translated: CASSQGRGLAKNIQYF.

The chain joins TRBV10-3 to TRBJ2-2; the match to TRBD2 covers 12 bases. From germline, CDR1 is ENHRY and CDR2 SYGVKD. Losses at the gene ends were 3 bases for V and 5 bases for J; bases not matched to a gene: 1. This CDR3 has 15 amino acids. The CDR3 bases are TGTGCCATCAGTGAACTAGCGGGGGGAACCGGGGAGCTGTTTTTT. This encodes CAISELAGGTGELFF.

V is TRBV5-6 and J is TRBJ1-6, with D unresolved. The CDR3 extends over 15 amino acids. Germline CDR1 and CDR2: SGHDT and YYEEEE. Trimming stripped 3 bases from V and 13 bases from J, with 20 bases between. The CDR3: CASSYYPGSGLPLHF. CDR3 sequence (DNA): TGTGCCAGCAGCTATTACCCGGGGTCGGGTCTGCCCCTCCACTTT.

The gene calls are TRBV10-3 and TRBJ1-3, with D perhaps matching TRBD1 (6 bases). V shed 6 bases and J shed 0 bases, with 18 bases lying between them. Germline V gene sequence: CDR1 ENHRY, CDR2 SYGVKD. The CDR3 has 17 residues. DNA for the CDR3: TGTGCCATCAGGGGGGGGCGAACAGAACTCTCTGGAAACACCATATATTTT. This encodes CAIRGGRTELSGNTIYF.

The CDR3, as DNA: TGTGCCAGCAGCCAAGATCGAAGGGCTAGCGGGTCCCAAGAGACCCAGTACTTC. Translating gives CASSQDRRASGSQETQYF. This chain links TRBV3-1 (or the pseudogene TRBV3-2) with TRBJ2-5; 8 bases map to TRBD2. In germline, CDR1 is LGHDT, CDR2 YNNKEL (reference sequence). This CDR3 is 18 amino acids long. Trimming removed 0 bases from V and 1 base from J; junction bases left unmatched: 10.

The chain links TRBV29-1 to TRBJ2-3; 7 nucleotides align to TRBD1. Per the germline V gene, CDR1 is SQVTM and CDR2 is ANQGSEA. The CDR3 spans 14 residues. V lost 0 bases to trimming and J lost 4 bases; unmatched junction nucleotides: 4. The CDR3 DNA reads as TGCAGCGTTGAAGAAGACAGGGTATCAGATACGCAGTATTTT. It codes for CSVEEDRVSDTQYF.

The CDR3 reads CASSSNRDWGGTQYF. In nucleotides, the CDR3 is TGTGCCAGCAGCTCAAACCGGGACTGGGGAGGGACCCAGTACTTC. The rearrangement joins TRBV7-2 to TRBJ2-5, with a weak D call TRBD2 (6 bases). V lost 4 bases and J 7 bases, leaving 19 bases between the germline ends. This CDR3 contains 15 residues. The germline gives CDR1 SGHTA, CDR2 FQGNSA.

This chain connects TRBV3-1 (or the pseudogene TRBV3-2) to TRBJ1-2, with D possibly being TRBD1 (5 bases). Per germline, CDR1 LGHDT and CDR2 YNNKEL (reference sequence). Trimming shortened V by 1 base and J by 8 bases, and 11 bases separated the two germline ends. CDR3 size: 13 residues. Here the CDR3 reads CASSQGPRGGYTF. The CDR3 region has the DNA TGTGCCAGCAGCCAAGGTCCAAGGGGAGGCTACACCTTC.

The chain couples TRBV9 to TRBJ2-5, with TRBD1 identical over 11 bases. J gave up 2 bases and V 6 bases, and 6 bases lay outside the gene matches. The CDR3 sequence is 15 residues long. The germline CDR1 and CDR2 sequences are SGDLS and YYNGEE. The CDR3 nucleotides read TGTGCCAGCACTGCCGGGACAGGGGGTCAAGAGACCCAGTACTTC. Protein sequence: CASTAGTGGQETQYF.

This chain uses TRBV6-1 with TRBJ2-4; D unresolved. V was cut by 0 bases and J by 10 bases, with 7 bases left in between. Germline V gene data show CDR1 as MNHNS and CDR2 as SASEGT. The CDR3 is made up of 12 amino acids. CDR3 protein: CASSEASRIQYF. The CDR3, as DNA: TGTGCCAGCAGTGAAGCGTCGAGGATTCAGTACTTC.

The V gene is TRBV7-2, the J gene TRBJ2-1; 13 bases fit TRBD2. This CDR3 has 15 residues. The J segment lost 8 bases and the V segment lost 4 bases, leaving 5 bases of the junction unmatched. Germline V gives CDR1 SGHTA, CDR2 FQGNSA. CDR3 protein: CASSSGLAGAHEQFF. The CDR3 DNA sequence: TGTGCCAGCAGCTCTGGACTAGCGGGGGCGCATGAGCAGTTCTTC.